One and the same sample provided the 2 T cell receptor beta chains below, sequenced in a study of glioma-infiltrating T cells after dendritic cell vaccination (TCRdb year 2016). The library was made by the immunoSEQ multiplex PCR assay. TCRdb took over this immuneACCESS table, retaining in-frame rearrangements with V and J assigned. Such tables are incomplete; in checked studies, under half of the missing clones stem from an unresolved V gene, and the remainder is unexplained. In this sample the table shows 70,000 to 90,000 clones, around 83% of which occur a single time. 6.8% of the sample is held by the ten biggest clonotypes. The label giving this sample's time point can be read as: after dendritic cell vaccination, including at tumor progression/relapse. The sequencing used blood, collected after dendritic cell vaccination. The source is a human donor with glioblastoma.

This chain uses TRBV7-2 with TRBJ1-4; tentatively, D is TRBD1 (6 bases). Trimming left V 7 bases short and J 3 bases short, with 15 bases between. Germline V gene sequence: CDR1 SGHTA, CDR2 FQGNSA. CDR3 length: 15 residues. The CDR3 DNA follows: TGTGCCAGCACTCCCACCAGGGGTTCTAATGAAAAACTGTTTTTT. Residues: CASTPTRGSNEKLFF.

This clone was seen once. The chain uses TRBV5-1 and TRBJ1-5, with D possibly TRBD1 on 6 matching bases. The germline V gene has CDR1 SGHRS and CDR2 YFSETQ. Trimming removed 4 bases at V and 3 bases at J, with 11 bases between. This CDR3 is 14 amino acids long. The CDR3 here is CASSPGQHNQPQHF. In nucleotides, the CDR3 is TGCGCCAGCAGCCCCGGACAGCACAATCAGCCCCAGCATTTT.